This TCR beta chain derives from a study of blood T cell repertoires in COVID-19. For the study at large: Specimens from acute and convalescent COVID-19 originated in the United States, Italy and Spain. Sample material is recorded as cDNA or gDNA derived from T cells, B-cell-depleted T cells, or PBMCs.

Trimming shortened V by 5 bases and J by 0 bases, and 14 bases separated the two germline ends. The CDR3 totals 16 residues. Germline values: CDR1 SEHNR, CDR2 FQNEAQ (reference sequence). Seattle patients were enrolled while actively infected and followed longitudinally. Per the original data handling: Counts of nucleated cells, estimated from reference gene primer amplification, were obtained. Libraries were prepared by immunoSEQ multiplex PCR; TCRdb keeps only in-frame clonotypes and omits some of them. V and J calls and clone size are copied from that table; D and trimming were computed from the DNA. The sample lists fewer than 300,000 clones, about four fifths seen once, with 15% to 17% in the top ten.

What was sequenced was peripheral blood. The V and J genes are TRBV7-9 and TRBJ1-3; no reliable D call. The receptor comes from a person aged 65-85 years with COVID-19, enrolled during active disease. The DNA of the CDR3 is TGTGCCAGCAGCCCAAATGGACTCCGCTCTGGAAACACCATATATTTT. It translates to CASSPNGLRSGNTIYF. Variable domain in full (rest from reference TRBV7-9 and TRBJ1-3): DTGVSQNPRHKITKRGQNVTFRCDPISEHNRLYWYRQTLGQGPEFLTYFQNEAQLEKSRLLSDRFSAERPKGSFSTLEIQRTEQGDSAMYLCASSPNGLRSGNTIYFGEGSWLTVV.